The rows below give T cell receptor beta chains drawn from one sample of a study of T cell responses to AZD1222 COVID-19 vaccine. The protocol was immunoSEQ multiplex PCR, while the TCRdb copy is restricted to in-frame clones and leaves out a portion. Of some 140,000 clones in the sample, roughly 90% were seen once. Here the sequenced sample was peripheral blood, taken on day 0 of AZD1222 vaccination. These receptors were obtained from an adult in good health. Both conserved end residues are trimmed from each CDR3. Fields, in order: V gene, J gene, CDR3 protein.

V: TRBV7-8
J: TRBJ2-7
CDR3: ASSSTSGRASEQY

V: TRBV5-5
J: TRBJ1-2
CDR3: ASSFLLQTSTNYGYT

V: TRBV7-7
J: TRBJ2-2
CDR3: ASSSDRVDTGELF

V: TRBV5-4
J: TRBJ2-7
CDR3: ASSLVGSRIYEQY

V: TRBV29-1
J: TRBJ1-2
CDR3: SDRGDAYGYT

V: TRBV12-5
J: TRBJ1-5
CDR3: ASVWGSSNQPQH

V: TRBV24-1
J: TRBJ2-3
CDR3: ATSEASGSSTDTQY

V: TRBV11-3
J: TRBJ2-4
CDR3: ASSLDPGSDIQY

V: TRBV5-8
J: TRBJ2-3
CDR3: ASSLEAGVDTQY

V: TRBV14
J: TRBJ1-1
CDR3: ASSQVRRNTEAF

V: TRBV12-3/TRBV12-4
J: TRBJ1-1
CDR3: ASSLAGYTEAF

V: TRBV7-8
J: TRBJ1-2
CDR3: ASTQDAPGGYT

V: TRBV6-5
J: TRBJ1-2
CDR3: ASSSGGAGYGYT

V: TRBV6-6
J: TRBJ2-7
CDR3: ASSSSSSGSGYEQY

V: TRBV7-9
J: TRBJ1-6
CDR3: ASSPGGESSYNSPLH

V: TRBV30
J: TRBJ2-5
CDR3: AWGTGGTEETQY

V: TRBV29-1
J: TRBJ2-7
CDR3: SVEVIAGGGEQY

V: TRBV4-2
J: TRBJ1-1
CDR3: ASSQDSGGPEAF

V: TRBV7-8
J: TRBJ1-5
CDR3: ASSLAAGDSNQPQH

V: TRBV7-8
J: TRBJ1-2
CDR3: ASSLPGSNYGYT

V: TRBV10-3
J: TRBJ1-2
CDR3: AIFGDRTNYGYT

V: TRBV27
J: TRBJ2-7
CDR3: ASSRSGLAGPPGSYEQY

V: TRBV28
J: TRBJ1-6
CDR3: ASSLTGTANSPLH

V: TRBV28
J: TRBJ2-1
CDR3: ASSFLTGRAGNEQF

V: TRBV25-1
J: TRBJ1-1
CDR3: ASSESFGAEAF

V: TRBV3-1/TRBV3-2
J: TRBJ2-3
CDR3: ASSRSPGPTDTQY

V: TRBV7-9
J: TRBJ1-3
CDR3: ASSLELGLFSGNTIY

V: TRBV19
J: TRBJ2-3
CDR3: ASSKSPAHRTQY

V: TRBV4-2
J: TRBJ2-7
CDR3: ASSPGRTGSSYEQY

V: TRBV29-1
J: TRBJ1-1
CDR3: SVTGLSSNTEAF

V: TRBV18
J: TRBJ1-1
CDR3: ASSNTLTQGPEAF

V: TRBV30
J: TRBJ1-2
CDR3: AWSRDRGGYGYT

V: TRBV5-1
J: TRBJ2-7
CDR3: ASSKGGQSYEQY

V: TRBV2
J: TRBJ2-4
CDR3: ASSAGTSKNIQY

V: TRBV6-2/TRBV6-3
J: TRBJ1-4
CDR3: ASSSTPGGEKLF

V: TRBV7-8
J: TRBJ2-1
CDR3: ASSPRVAGMNEQF

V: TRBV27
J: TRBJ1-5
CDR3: ASSLAGYSNQPQH

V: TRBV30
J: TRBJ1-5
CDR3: AWSARGFDQPQH